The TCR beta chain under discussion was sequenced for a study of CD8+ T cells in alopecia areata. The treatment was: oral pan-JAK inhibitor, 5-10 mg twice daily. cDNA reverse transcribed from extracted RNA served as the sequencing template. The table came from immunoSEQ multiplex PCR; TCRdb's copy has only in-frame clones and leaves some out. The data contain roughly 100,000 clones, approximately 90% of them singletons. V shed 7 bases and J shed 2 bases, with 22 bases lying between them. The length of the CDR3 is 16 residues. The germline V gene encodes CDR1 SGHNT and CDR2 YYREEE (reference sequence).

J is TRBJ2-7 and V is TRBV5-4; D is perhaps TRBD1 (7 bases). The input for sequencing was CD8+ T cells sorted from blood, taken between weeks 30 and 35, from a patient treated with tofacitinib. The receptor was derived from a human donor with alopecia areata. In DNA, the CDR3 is TGTGCCAGCGGTGTAGACGGGCGGGACAGACCCTACGAGCAGTACTTC. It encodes CASGVDGRDRPYEQYF.